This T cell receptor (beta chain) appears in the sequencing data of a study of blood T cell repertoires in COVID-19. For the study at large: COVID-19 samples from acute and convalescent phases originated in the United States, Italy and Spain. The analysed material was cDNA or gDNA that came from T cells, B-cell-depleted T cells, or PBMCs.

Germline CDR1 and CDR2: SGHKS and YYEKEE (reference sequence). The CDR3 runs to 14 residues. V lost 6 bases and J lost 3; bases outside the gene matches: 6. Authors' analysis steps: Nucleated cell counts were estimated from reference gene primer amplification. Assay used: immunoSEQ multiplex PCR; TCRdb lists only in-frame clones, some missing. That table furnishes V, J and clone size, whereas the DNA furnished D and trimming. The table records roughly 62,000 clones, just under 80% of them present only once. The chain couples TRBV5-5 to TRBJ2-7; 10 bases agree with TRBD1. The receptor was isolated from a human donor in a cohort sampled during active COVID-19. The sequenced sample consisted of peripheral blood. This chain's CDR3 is CASTSGTGVYEQYF. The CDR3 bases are TGTGCCAGCACCTCCGGGACAGGGGTCTACGAGCAGTACTTC.